This is a list of T cell receptor beta chains from one sample in a study of blood T cell repertoires in COVID-19. Method: immunoSEQ multiplex PCR; TCRdb's copy keeps in-frame clones and lacks some. Here the sample spans about 280,000 clones, nearly 90% being singletons. Sample: PBMCs or T cells enriched from blood (not recorded which). The receptors were gathered from a woman younger than 30 with acute COVID-19. The CDR3 runs from the conserved cysteine through the conserved F or W.

v_gene,CDR3aa
TRBV23-1,CASPSGTSNEQFF
TRBV19,CASSILGTSAYNEQFF
TRBV18,CASSPTGGWVVAFF
TRBV24-1,CATSDALAGHNEQFF
TRBV19,CASSIVGTGPSGANVLTF
TRBV4-1,CASSPATRPSGNTIYF
TRBV5-1,CASSPPSHGANNEQFF
TRBV7-9,CASSLAARVGGPITDTQYF
TRBV29-1,CSVVNRAYGRRTEAFF
TRBV4-1,CASSRTGSMNTEAFF
TRBV15,CATSREGQHQETQYF
TRBV4-1,CASSQDPAGRGSPLHF
TRBV9,CASSAKRPVAGDTDTQYF
TRBV18,CASSYGGGSAEQYF
TRBV12-3/TRBV12-4,CASSFGTGNGYTF
TRBV2,CASSEDRAQETQYF
TRBV19,CASSRTGVPGSVHEQFF
TRBV28,CASSSTGGHNSPLHF
TRBV3-1/TRBV3-2,CASSLGGRGGSPLHF
TRBV19,CASSTKGLFYEQYF
TRBV29-1,CSVEDLLAEDTQYF
TRBV7-9,CASRDRGQMNTEAFF
TRBV4-3,CASSQGSGAYNEQFF
TRBV6-5,CASSWTGGFSPLHF
TRBV29-1,CSVEWEENTEAFF
TRBV18,CASSPTVWRGSGYTF
TRBV7-9,CASSFSIAVNNEQFF
TRBV18,CASSPLTSLGSYNEQFF
TRBV11-2,CASSPGQGTSYEQYF
TRBV11-2,CASSRKDRGLGGELFF
TRBV29-1,CSVAPRASYEQYF
TRBV5-1,CASSLVQGTYNEQFF
TRBV25-1,CASSEYRGPNEKLFF
TRBV7-9,CASSLGQGSNEQFF
TRBV25-1,CASSESGRAGELFF
TRBV5-5,CASSFRRVAGVQETQYF
TRBV7-6,CASSPDRVVDTQYF
TRBV9,CASSVQDISYGYTF
TRBV28,CASSPERAGGLDTQYF
TRBV28,CASRRTGGNTGELFF
TRBV7-9,CASSRDSTRETQYF
TRBV5-4,CASSLGHSGANVLTF
TRBV27,CASSQSLAGSTDTQYF
TRBV7-3,CASSLRSDRGGPQDTIYF
TRBV18,CASSPRRQGKANQPQHF
TRBV7-2,CASSPRISRGKEKLFF